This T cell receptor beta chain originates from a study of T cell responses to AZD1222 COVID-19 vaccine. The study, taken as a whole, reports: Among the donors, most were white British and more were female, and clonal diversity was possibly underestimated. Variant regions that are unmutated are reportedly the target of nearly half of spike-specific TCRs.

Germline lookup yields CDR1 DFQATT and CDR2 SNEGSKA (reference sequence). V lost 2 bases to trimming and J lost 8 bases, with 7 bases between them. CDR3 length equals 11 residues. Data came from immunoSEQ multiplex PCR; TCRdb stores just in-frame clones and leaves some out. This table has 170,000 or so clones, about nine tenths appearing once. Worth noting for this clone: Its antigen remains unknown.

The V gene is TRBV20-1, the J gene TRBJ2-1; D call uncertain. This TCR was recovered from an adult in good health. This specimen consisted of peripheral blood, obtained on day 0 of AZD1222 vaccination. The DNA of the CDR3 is TGCAGTGCTAGAAAAGGAGATGAGCAGTTCTTC. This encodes CSARKGDEQFF.